The entry below describes one T cell receptor (beta chain). Its antigen has not been determined. No qualities accompany the bases; no much larger clone lies one base away. Measured from the cysteine to the phenylalanine, the CDR3 is 13 residues long. The CDR3 DNA has 39 bases and is translated from base 1. V lost 6 bases and J lost 0 bases; the stretch between them is 7 bases long. Sequences LGHNT (CDR1) and FRNRAP (CDR2) are obtained from the germline V gene. TCRbeta CDR3 regions were amplified from genomic DNA using the immunoSEQ Assay, a bias-controlled multiplex PCR. Concerning the study's data processing: Within the assay, amplification of reference gene primers was used to estimate how many nucleated cells each sample contained. To quantify the absolute abundance of each unique TCRbeta CDR3 rearrangement, sequence reads were collapsed and filtered. For each sample, productive Simpson clonality was calculated by taking the square root of Simpson's diversity index across productive rearrangements. Entries here come from immuneACCESS through TCRdb and include only in-frame sequences with V and J called. Some clones fail to appear in such tables; in the studies checked, an unresolved V gene covers under half of the shortfall, and the cause of the remainder is unknown. V and J calls and clone size follow that table, whereas D and trimming were derived from the DNA. Within this sample are about 220,000 clones, with about 80% of them counted one time only. The ten largest clonotypes hold about 2.3% of the sample.

This sample was included in a study of blood T cell repertoires in COVID-19 (dated by TCRdb to the early 2020s). Some background on the complete study: Samples covering the acute and convalescent phases of COVID-19 were provided by collaborators in the United States, Italy and Spain. The material from the prospective study consisted of cDNA or gDNA derived from T cells, B-cell-depleted T cells, or PBMCs. Subjects who had been exposed to COVID-19, were actively infected with it, or had recovered from it provided the deeply sampled blood TCRbeta repertoires that made up the dataset. The repertoires were released in a freely available public database intended as a resource for research on the immune response to SARS-CoV-2. Samples were obtained from the ongoing ImmuneRACE study (first 160 participants) and from 950 to 1,500 subjects provided by 6 global collaborators. Sample metadata almost always included a de-identified subject ID, COVID-19 status, age in years and sex. Where HLA class I and class II types were available, the types were taken from metadata supplied by the sample provider, not from assay-based typing.

Overall study outcomes, separate from this receptor: The quantity of clinical and demographic metadata differed by source and by participant and was supplied without curation.

Whole blood was collected in K2EDTA tubes by collaborating institutions according to the institutions' own protocols. For TCRbeta analysis, collaborator samples were shipped as frozen whole blood, as isolated PBMCs, or as DNA extracted from either sample type. The V gene is TRBV12-5 and the J gene is TRBJ2-3, with an unclear D gene assignment. Sequenced sample: peripheral blood. The clonotype originates from a woman aged 55 to 70 with acute or convalescent COVID-19. The sequenced DNA is TGTGCTAGTGGCCCCACTAGCACAGATACGCAGTATTTT. Translation gives CASGPTSTDTQYF. Beyond the CDR3, the reference TRBV12-5 and TRBJ2-3 genes provide the residues; the full variable domain reads: DARVTQTPRHKVTEMGQEVTMRCQPILGHNTVFWYRQTMMQGLELLAYFRNRAPLDDSGMPKDRFSAEMPDATLATLKIQPSEPRDSAVYFCASGPTSTDTQYFGPGTRLTVL.